Below, 27 T cell receptor beta chains from the same sample are listed, as sequenced in a study of T-cell memory formation after mild COVID-19. TCRdb passed the 5' RACE reads through MiXCR, listing each CDR3 protein once. This sample has 470,000 or so distinct CDR3 sequences, with roughly 20% found just once. The sequenced sample consisted of PBMCs or a T cell subset sorted from them (not recorded which). The receptors were gathered from an adult woman who had mild COVID-19 (a few samples of this study predate the infection). Cell type and time point are not known.

This clonotype was seen only a few times. The chain uses TRBV4-2 and TRBJ1-5; D ambiguous. The CDR3 has 13 residues. Germline CDR1 and CDR2: LGHNA and YNFKEQ. The ends were cut back, 1 base at V and 11 bases at J, with 12 bases in the middle. DNA for the CDR3: TGTGCCAGCAGCCAAGGGGAGAGCTTGACCCAGCATTTT. This gives the protein CASSQGESLTQHF.

The V and J genes are TRBV20-1 and TRBJ2-7; 9 bases line up with TRBD2. Germline CDR1 and CDR2: DFQATT and SNEGSKA (reference sequence). The V and J ends lost 3 bases and 1 base, in that order; junction bases with no gene match: 7. The CDR3 contains 15 residues. CDR3 sequence reads: CSASKSSGVSYEQYF. The CDR3 coding sequence is TGCAGTGCTAGCAAGTCTAGCGGGGTGTCCTACGAGCAGTACTTC.

This chain links TRBV7-8 with TRBJ2-5, with a tentative D call TRBD1 (5 bases). In germline, CDR1 is SGHVS, CDR2 FQNEAQ. The CDR3 runs to 15 residues. V was cut by 1 base and J by 2 bases, with 11 bases left in between. CDR3 region: CASSLVRVAQETQYF. The CDR3 nucleotides read TGTGCCAGCAGCTTAGTCAGGGTGGCTCAAGAGACCCAGTACTTC.

This clonotype was observed a few times. This sequence joins TRBV27 and TRBJ2-7; D is possibly TRBD1 (6 bases). CDR3 length equals 13 residues. CDR1 is MNHEY, CDR2 SMNVEV, per germline (reference sequence). The germline V and J ends were trimmed by 10 bases and 1 base, with 14 bases remaining between them. The CDR3 region is CATTGLGSYEQYF. CDR3 DNA: TGTGCCACGACAGGCCTGGGTTCCTACGAGCAGTACTTC.

The chain joins TRBV7-9 to TRBJ1-1; D not certain. CDR3 length: 13 residues. CDR1 and CDR2 from the germline V gene are SEHNR and FQNEAQ (reference sequence). Trimming shortened V by 5 bases and J by 5 bases, and 12 bases separated the two germline ends. The CDR3 DNA reads as TGTGCCAGCAGCCCAGAGAGGTGGACTGAAGCTTTCTTT. Protein: CASSPERWTEAFF.

The rearrangement links TRBV4-1 to TRBJ1-6; D is possibly TRBD1 (5 bases). CDR1 is MGHRA and CDR2 is YSYEKL in the germline V gene. Trimming took off 5 bases at V and 5 bases at J, with 13 bases between the two ends. The CDR3 is 15 amino acids. The CDR3 bases are TGCGCCAGCAGCGACCGACAGAGAGATAATTCACCCCTCCACTTT. Protein: CASSDRQRDNSPLHF.

This clonotype was counted once. The CDR3 coding sequence is TGCGCCAGCAGCCCCGAGCCGAATGTGAACACTGAAGCTTTCTTT. This translates into CASSPEPNVNTEAFF. The chain is built from TRBV4-3 and TRBJ1-1, with D unclear. The germline V gene has CDR1 LGHNA and CDR2 YSLEER. V lost 4 bases and J 0 bases, leaving 12 bases between the germline ends. This CDR3 contains 15 residues.

This clonotype was detected ten times or more. The V gene is TRBV5-4, the J gene TRBJ1-1; TRBD1 aligns across 8 bases. The CDR3 extends over 14 amino acids. V lost 4 bases to trimming and J lost 2 bases; unmatched junction nucleotides: 4. Germline CDR1 SGHNT, CDR2 YYREEE (reference sequence). In nucleotides, the CDR3 is TGTGCCAGCAGCCTCGGGACAGGCAACACTGAAGCTTTCTTT. It is translated as CASSLGTGNTEAFF.

The table lists this clonotype with a few counts. The chain couples TRBV9 to TRBJ2-2, with TRBD2 identical over 7 bases. The germline V gene has CDR1 SGDLS and CDR2 YYNGEE. Trimming cost V 1 base and J 3 bases; bases outside gene matches: 9. The CDR3 is 17 amino acids. The CDR3 DNA follows: TGTGCCAGCAGCGTATCCCCCAGCGGGGAGTACACCGGGGAGCTGTTTTTT. This translates into CASSVSPSGEYTGELFF.

This clonotype appeared many times. The V and J genes are TRBV5-1 and TRBJ2-1; 8 nucleotides match TRBD2. Germline CDR1 and CDR2: SGHRS and YFSETQ. Losses at the gene ends were 2 bases for V and 2 bases for J; bases not matched to a gene: 3. This CDR3 is built from 15 residues. CDR3 in DNA: TGCGCCAGCAGCTTAGGAGCGGGGGCCTACAATGAGCAGTTCTTC. This translates into CASSLGAGAYNEQFF.

The table lists this clonotype with a few counts. The J gene is TRBJ1-1, the V gene TRBV20-1, with D uncertain. CDR1 and CDR2 from the germline V gene are DFQATT and SNEGSKA (reference sequence). V was pared by 0 bases and J by 5 bases, with 13 bases between. The CDR3 has 14 amino acids. The CDR3 protein is CSARESRPPTEAFF. The CDR3 DNA follows: TGCAGTGCTAGAGAATCCAGACCCCCGACTGAAGCTTTCTTT.

The V and J genes are TRBV24-1 and TRBJ1-5; D call uncertain. Germline V lookup: CDR1 KGHDR, CDR2 SFDVKD. V shed 2 bases and J shed 6 bases, with 10 bases lying between them. This CDR3 has 14 amino acids. The CDR3 DNA follows: TGTGCCACCAGTGATTCCCGGGGAAGTCAGCCCCAGCATTTT. Amino acids: CATSDSRGSQPQHF.

This chain joins TRBV30 and TRBJ2-7; no firm D call. Trimming stripped 1 base from V and 2 bases from J, with 3 bases between. The CDR3 length is 11 residues. The germline V gene has CDR1 GTSNPN and CDR2 SVGIG (reference sequence). The DNA for the CDR3 is TGTGCCTGGAGTGGAGCCTACGAGCAGTACTTC. Protein: CAWSGAYEQYF.

V gene TRBV6-5 combines with J gene TRBJ2-7, with D tentatively TRBD2 (6 bases). The germline V gene has CDR1 MNHEY and CDR2 SVGAGI. The CDR3 sequence is 15 residues long. The germline V and J ends were trimmed by 0 bases and 3 bases, with 12 bases remaining between them. The DNA for the CDR3 is TGTGCCAGCAGTTACTCGAGGCGGGGAGGCTACGAGCAGTACTTC. It translates to CASSYSRRGGYEQYF.

This clonotype showed up just a few times. CDR3 sequence: CASRLPVAGTTGELFF. The CDR3 DNA is TGTGCCAGCAGGCTCCCAGTAGCCGGGACGACCGGGGAGCTGTTTTTT. The chain links TRBV6-5 to TRBJ2-2; D may match TRBD1 or TRBD2 (5 bases each). The germline V gene has CDR1 MNHEY and CDR2 SVGAGI. V lost 6 bases to trimming and J lost 5 bases, with 19 bases between them. This CDR3 is 16 amino acids long.

This clonotype has at least ten counts. The chain combines TRBV5-1 with TRBJ2-3; TRBD2 is a possible D gene (7 bases). The CDR3 has 17 residues. Germline V lookup: CDR1 SGHRS, CDR2 YFSETQ. V was shortened by 5 bases and J by 7 bases, with 26 bases between the two germline ends. Written as DNA, the CDR3 is TGCGCCAGCAGGGACCAATGGGGGGGGCCGAGTTCGAATACGCAGTATTTT. Encoded protein: CASRDQWGGPSSNTQYF. The variable domain in full, with the rest retrieved from reference TRBV5-1 and TRBJ2-3, is KAGVTQTPRYLIKTRGQQVTLSCSPISGHRSVSWYQQTPGQGLQFLFEYFSETQRNKGNFPGRFSGRQFSNSRSEMNVSTLELGDSALYLCASRDQWGGPSSNTQYFGPGTRLTVL.

The rearrangement uses TRBV20-1 and TRBJ2-7; 7 bases map to TRBD1. The CDR3 contains 13 residues. Trimming cost V 3 bases and J 0 bases; bases outside gene matches: 2. From germline, CDR1 is DFQATT and CDR2 SNEGSKA (reference sequence). The CDR3 sequence is CSASRTGSYEQYF. In DNA, the CDR3 is TGCAGTGCTAGCAGGACAGGCTCCTACGAGCAGTACTTC.

For the CDR3, the DNA is TGCAGCGTTGGACAGGGGGTCCGTCAGCCCCAGCATTTT. Translated, it gives CSVGQGVRQPQHF. The gene calls are TRBV29-1 and TRBJ1-5; 9 bases agree with TRBD1. The junction had 4 bases not matched to a gene; V was cut back by 4 bases and J by 6 bases. The germline gives CDR1 SQVTM, CDR2 ANQGSEA. The CDR3 is made up of 13 amino acids.

This clonotype was found a few times. The V gene is TRBV7-3, the J gene TRBJ2-3; no definite D call. The CDR3 contains 15 residues. Germline V gene lookup returns CDR1 SGHTA and CDR2 FQGTGA. V was trimmed by 1 base and J by 3 bases, leaving 11 bases between them. The CDR3 sequence: CASSLNVGKTDTQYF. The CDR3 DNA is TGTGCCAGCAGCTTAAACGTGGGGAAAACAGATACGCAGTATTTT.

The chain recombines TRBV12-3 or TRBV12-4 with TRBJ1-2; D gene ambiguous. The V gene lost 2 bases and the J gene lost 5 bases, with 9 bases spanning the gap. This CDR3 contains 13 residues. CDR3 sequence: CASSLRVAYGYTF. For the CDR3, the DNA is TGTGCCAGCAGTTTAAGGGTCGCATATGGCTACACCTTC.

A few counts support this clonotype. The genes are TRBV28 and TRBJ2-7; unclear D gene. The CDR3 has 11 amino acids. The germline V gene has CDR1 MDHEN and CDR2 SYDVKM. Trimming stripped 7 bases from V and 4 bases from J, with 8 bases between. The CDR3 reads CASIGHYEQYF. CDR3 nucleotide sequence: TGTGCCAGCATCGGCCATTACGAGCAGTACTTC.

In this sample, this clonotype turned up a few times. This rearrangement joins TRBV4-1 to TRBJ2-2, with D hard to call. This CDR3 is 12 amino acids long. Germline V gene lookup returns CDR1 MGHRA and CDR2 YSYEKL. Trimming left V 3 bases short and J 5 bases short, with 4 bases between. The CDR3 region is CASSQSTGELFF. The CDR3 bases are TGCGCCAGCAGCCAGAGTACCGGGGAGCTGTTTTTT.

This clonotype came up a few times. V usage is TRBV6-5 and J usage is TRBJ1-1, with TRBD1 matching over 7 bases. The CDR3 runs 13 residues. Losses at the gene ends were 5 bases for V and 6 bases for J; bases not matched to a gene: 6. From germline, CDR1 is MNHEY and CDR2 SVGAGI. In DNA, the CDR3 is TGTGCCAGCAGTCAGGGGACAGTATCTGAAGCTTTCTTT. This encodes CASSQGTVSEAFF.

This clonotype has ten or more counts. The chain joins TRBV7-2 to TRBJ2-1; D not certain. CDR1 SGHTA and CDR2 FQGNSA come from the germline V gene. With 1 base removed from V and 3 bases from J, the gap between germline ends came to 1 base. CDR3 length: 12 residues. This chain's CDR3 is CASSLDYNEQFF. The CDR3, as DNA: TGTGCCAGCAGCTTAGACTACAATGAGCAGTTCTTC.

This clonotype was picked up a small number of times. The chain recombines TRBV28 with TRBJ2-7; TRBD2 aligns across 9 bases. The CDR3 covers 15 residues. Trimming cost V 11 bases and J 7 bases; bases outside gene matches: 18. Per the germline V gene, CDR1 is MDHEN and CDR2 is SYDVKM. CDR3 sequence reads: CAFQREASTWEEQYF. The CDR3 bases are TGTGCCTTTCAGCGGGAGGCGTCAACGTGGGAAGAGCAGTACTTC.

This clonotype was counted between two and nine times. The V and J genes are TRBV24-1 and TRBJ1-2, with 8 bases identical to TRBD1. The V gene end was trimmed by 3 bases and the J gene end by 2 bases; junction bases not matched to a gene: 4. The germline gives CDR1 KGHDR, CDR2 SFDVKD. This CDR3 is built from 15 residues. CDR3 sequence reads: CATSDRGQENYGYTF. CDR3 nucleotides: TGTGCCACCAGTGATCGGGGACAGGAGAACTATGGCTACACCTTC.

DNA for the CDR3: TGTGCCAGCAGCCCCGTACTCGGGGCGGGGGGGACGGAGACCCAGTACTTC. Translation gives CASSPVLGAGGTETQYF. This chain uses TRBV4-2 with TRBJ2-5; the match to TRBD2 covers 9 bases. V dropped 4 bases and J dropped 5; count of bases not matched to a gene: 14. CDR1 and CDR2 (germline): LGHNA, YNFKEQ. The CDR3 is made up of 17 amino acids.